Presented here are 17 T cell receptor beta chains from one specimen sequenced in a study of T cells in Graves' hyperthyroidism and ophthalmopathy (dated by TCRdb to between 2019 and 2020). Library preparation was by multiplex PCR. Sequencing instrument: Illumina HiSeq 2000. The TCR beta CDR3 regions were amplified from the RNA transcripts. The first round of RT-PCR for the TCR CDR3 was performed with the HTBI primer set and the Qiagen OneStep RT-PCR kit. TCRdb redid the processing of the public reads, applying fastp at Q25 and MiXCR, and retained in-frame beta chains. All rows with the same CDR3 protein become a single entry with the most common DNA and genes. For this sample there are more than 300,000 distinct CDR3 sequences; 11% to 15% appear just once. The ten largest clones represent approximately 11% of the sample. Sequenced sample: blood. The source is a woman aged 55-70 years with Graves' hyperthyroidism.

The chain recombines TRBV6-1 with TRBJ2-1; 11 nucleotides align to TRBD2. Germline V gene data show CDR1 as MNHNS and CDR2 as SASEGT. The V and J ends lost 1 base and 9 bases, in that order; junction bases with no gene match: 17. This CDR3 contains 19 residues. CDR3 sequence reads: CASSEGSSGRAGSRGEQFF. The CDR3 nucleotides read TGTGCCAGCAGTGAAGGTAGTAGCGGGAGGGCCGGGAGTAGGGGTGAGCAGTTCTTC.

This clonotype was picked up many times. This CDR3 reads CSARVPSGSYNEQFF. Here the CDR3 DNA reads TGCAGTGCTAGAGTACCTAGCGGGTCCTACAATGAGCAGTTCTTC. The chain recombines TRBV20-1 with TRBJ2-1; 8 nucleotides agree with TRBD2. This CDR3 spans 15 amino acids. V was pared by 1 base and J by 1 base, with 3 bases of the junction left unmatched. CDR1 is DFQATT and CDR2 is SNEGSKA in the germline V gene (reference sequence).

The gene calls are TRBV11-1 and TRBJ1-1; possible D gene TRBD1, 6 bases. V lost 0 bases and J lost 10, with 12 bases in between. Germline CDR1 reads SGHAT; CDR2 reads FQDESV (reference sequence). This CDR3 is 13 amino acids long. CDR3 DNA sequence: TGTGCCAGCAGCTTAGCGGCAGGGGATAGAGCTTTCTTT. Encoded protein: CASSLAAGDRAFF.

This clonotype was seen a few times. The V and J genes are TRBV4-1 and TRBJ2-2, with D tentatively TRBD1 (5 bases). The CDR3 is made up of 18 amino acids. The V and J ends lost 1 base and 2 bases respectively, with 17 bases between them. Germline-derived CDR1 and CDR2 are MGHRA and YSYEKL. The DNA for the CDR3 is TGCGCCAGCAGCCAAGGGTGGGGCCCCAACACAAACACCGGGGAGCTGTTTTTT. This codes for CASSQGWGPNTNTGELFF.

This clonotype appeared a few times. The V and J genes are TRBV7-6 and TRBJ2-7, with 8 bases that match TRBD1. Germline V gene lookup returns CDR1 SGHVS and CDR2 FNYEAQ. Unmatched junction bases numbered 11, after V lost 4 bases and J lost 6 bases. CDR3 length equals 15 residues. The CDR3 spells CASSSKTGVASEQYF. The CDR3 coding sequence is TGTGCCAGCAGCTCCAAGACAGGGGTAGCGTCCGAGCAGTACTTC.

This clonotype was detected only a few times. The V gene is TRBV15, the J gene TRBJ2-1; maybe TRBD2 (6 bases). CDR3 length: 15 amino acids. Trimming stripped 8 bases from V and 3 bases from J, with 17 bases between. From germline, CDR1 is LNHNV and CDR2 YYDKDF (reference sequence). The CDR3 is CATLMPGLHYNEQFF. The CDR3 coding sequence is TGTGCCACCTTAATGCCGGGACTCCACTACAATGAGCAGTTCTTC.

The chain combines TRBV20-1 with TRBJ2-1; 12 nucleotides agree with TRBD2. Trimming took 1 base from V and 2 from J; bases not matched to a gene: 6. The CDR3 length is 17 residues. Looked up from germline, CDR1 is DFQATT and CDR2 is SNEGSKA (reference sequence). CDR3 DNA sequence: TGCAGTGCTAGAGGCCTGGCTAGCGGGAGGGCCTACAATGAGCAGTTCTTC. Its protein product is CSARGLASGRAYNEQFF.

This clonotype was seen repeatedly, ten times or more. The chain uses TRBV12-3 or TRBV12-4 and TRBJ2-1; 10 positions agree with TRBD1. The CDR3 length is 15 residues. V shed 1 base, J shed 5 bases, and the junction held 2 bases outside the gene matches. The CDR3 DNA is TGTGCCAGCAGTTTAGAGACAGGGGGCCACAATGAGCAGTTCTTC. It translates to CASSLETGGHNEQFF.

This clonotype was seen many times. This chain uses TRBV10-1 with TRBJ2-2, with D unclear. The CDR3 runs 17 residues. V was clipped by 0 bases and J by 4 bases, with 15 bases between them. Per germline, CDR1 WNHNN and CDR2 SYGVQD (reference sequence). CDR3 in amino acids: CASSESTVTDLTGELFF. The CDR3, as DNA: TGCGCCAGCAGTGAGTCCACGGTAACAGATCTCACCGGGGAGCTGTTTTTT.

The V call is TRBV9, the J call TRBJ2-6, with D maybe TRBD1 (5 bases). V shed 4 bases and J shed 0 bases, with 11 bases lying between them. This CDR3 has 16 residues. The germline gives CDR1 SGDLS, CDR2 YYNGEE. This CDR3 reads CASSPRQNSGANVLTF. DNA for the CDR3: TGTGCCAGCAGCCCCAGACAGAACTCTGGGGCCAACGTCCTGACTTTC. Supplemented by reference TRBV9 and TRBJ2-6, the full variable domain reads DSGVTQTPKHLITATGQRVTLRCSPRSGDLSVYWYQQSLDQGLQFLIQYYNGEERAKGNILERFSAQQFPDLHSELNLSSLELGDSALYFCASSPRQNSGANVLTFGAGSRLTVL.

This clonotype was seen more than once but under ten times. The J gene is TRBJ2-2, the V gene TRBV10-3; 7 positions agree with TRBD1. The CDR3 has 16 residues. Germline CDR1 and CDR2: ENHRY and SYGVKD. The V segment lost 4 bases and the J segment 2 bases; nucleotides outside the gene matches: 7. The CDR3 region has the DNA TGTGCCATCAGTGCCCACGGGACAGCCAACACCGGGGAGCTGTTTTTT. This codes for CAISAHGTANTGELFF.

This chain uses TRBV6-2 or TRBV6-3 with TRBJ2-7; 7 bases line up with TRBD2. The CDR3 contains 16 residues. Unmatched junction bases numbered 11, after V lost 6 bases and J lost 0 bases. Per the germline V gene, CDR1 is MNHEY and CDR2 is SVGEGT. CDR3 residues: CASSLGMRGSSYEQYF. In nucleotides, the CDR3 is TGTGCCAGCAGCTTAGGCATGCGGGGGAGCTCCTACGAGCAGTACTTC.

The chain recombines TRBV7-2 with TRBJ2-7; a possible D gene is TRBD1 (5 bases). This CDR3 is 15 amino acids long. Trimming pared 4 bases from V and 4 bases from J, leaving 17 bases between. CDR1 is SGHTA, CDR2 FQGNSA, per germline. The CDR3: CASSWVAGKEYEQYF. The DNA for the CDR3 is TGTGCCAGCAGCTGGGTTGCAGGGAAGGAGTACGAGCAGTACTTC.

This clonotype came up a few times. The CDR3 DNA reads as TGTGCCAGCAGCTCCGGGACCTACCAAGAGACCCAGTACTTC. The encoded protein is CASSSGTYQETQYF. The chain carries TRBV9 and TRBJ2-5, with D perhaps TRBD1 or TRBD2 (5 bases each). The V gene lost 4 bases and the J gene lost 0 bases, with 10 bases spanning the gap. This CDR3 has 14 amino acids. Per germline, CDR1 SGDLS and CDR2 YYNGEE.

The chain joins TRBV5-1 to TRBJ1-4; D unresolved. CDR3 length: 12 amino acids. Deletions cut 1 base from V and 10 bases from J, with 8 bases between. Germline values: CDR1 SGHRS, CDR2 YFSETQ. The CDR3 DNA is TGCGCCAGCAGCTTGACTGGGTTAAAACTGTTTTTT. Residues: CASSLTGLKLFF.

This clonotype was detected many times. V usage is TRBV11-2 and J usage is TRBJ1-1, with a tentative D call TRBD1 (6 bases). V dropped 0 bases and J dropped 6 bases, with 8 bases sitting between them. The germline gives CDR1 SGHAT, CDR2 FQNNGV. The CDR3 consists of 13 residues. The CDR3 DNA is TGTGCCAGCAGCTTAGATAGGGGGGCTGAAGCTTTCTTT. Translated: CASSLDRGAEAFF.

The table lists this clonotype with many counts. One end of the junction varies from germline; a read error may be responsible. CDR3 amino acids: CASSPQTSGFYNEQFF. In DNA form, the CDR3 reads TGTGCTAGCAGCCCACAGACTAGCGGGTTCTACAATGAGCAGTTCTTC. The chain carries TRBV7-7 and TRBJ2-1; the match to TRBD2 covers 10 bases. Germline V lookup: CDR1 SSHAT, CDR2 FNYEAQ (reference sequence). The CDR3 length is 16 residues.